The entry that follows covers one T cell receptor beta chain sequence. This sample stems from a study of T cell changes during pregnancy in multiple sclerosis. This table comes from immunoSEQ multiplex PCR, and its TCRdb copy is limited to in-frame clones, with some not included. The profile shows 50,000 or so clones, around 94% of them singletons. The V gene lost 4 bases and the J gene lost 0 bases, with 7 bases spanning the gap. The CDR3 consists of 13 residues. The germline gives CDR1 SGHDT, CDR2 YYEEEE. The rearrangement uses TRBV5-6 and TRBJ1-1, with D unclear. The input for sequencing was CD4+ T cells from peripheral blood mononuclear cells, taken in the third trimester of pregnancy. This TCR derives from a female donor with multiple sclerosis, enrolled in a pregnancy study. CDR3 DNA sequence: TGTGCCAGCAGCCTAACAGTGAACACTGAAGCTTTCTTT. Protein: CASSLTVNTEAFF.